The 14 T cell receptor beta chains below all came from one sample that was sequenced in a study of T cell responses to AZD1222 COVID-19 vaccine (dated by TCRdb to the early 2020s). The library was generated by the immunoSEQ multiplex PCR assay. This immuneACCESS table, as held by TCRdb, lists in-frame sequences with V and J called but not all clones. Of the missing ones, under half trace to an unresolved V gene in checked studies; the others have no known cause. Within this sample are roughly 120,000 clones, with about 85% of them counted one time only. The ten most abundant clones make up 1.5% to 2% of the sample. Per the publication, the time point label means: baseline before first vaccination. The sequenced sample was peripheral blood, obtained on day 0 of AZD1222 vaccination. The receptors shown here come from an adult in good health.

The CDR3 nucleotides are TGCAGCGTTGAAATGACTAGCGGGAAGCGCAATGAGCAGTTCTTC. Its translation is CSVEMTSGKRNEQFF. This chain joins TRBV29-1 and TRBJ2-1; 11 bases align to TRBD2. V dropped 2 bases and J dropped 6; count of bases not matched to a gene: 6. The CDR3 is made up of 15 amino acids. Germline loops: CDR1 SQVTM, CDR2 ANQGSEA.

The gene calls are TRBV29-1 and TRBJ2-7; no definite D call. V was cut by 1 base and J by 6 bases, with 13 bases left in between. CDR1 is SQVTM, CDR2 ANQGSEA, per germline. The CDR3 is made up of 13 amino acids. The CDR3 DNA reads as TGCAGCGTTGAAGGGCCATCGGTCGGCGAGCAGTACTTC. Translation gives CSVEGPSVGEQYF.

The V call is TRBV25-1, the J call TRBJ2-5; D is perhaps TRBD2 (6 bases). The CDR3 is 13 residues long. Germline CDR1 is MGHDK and CDR2 is SYGVNS. V was clipped by 3 bases and J by 5 bases, with 10 bases between them. The CDR3 sequence is CASSDAGWETQYF. The CDR3 region has the DNA TGTGCCAGCAGTGATGCGGGATGGGAGACCCAGTACTTC.

This clone was seen a few times. The genes are TRBV5-1 and TRBJ2-7; 8 bases are a match to TRBD1. Germline-derived CDR1 and CDR2 are SGHRS and YFSETQ. V was clipped by 6 bases and J by 6 bases; unmatched bases: 14. The CDR3 spans 15 residues. In DNA form, the CDR3 reads TGCGCCAGCAAGGGAGGTTACCAGGGGGCGAGCGAGCAGTACTTC. As protein: CASKGGYQGASEQYF.

V gene TRBV3-1 (or the pseudogene TRBV3-2) combines with J gene TRBJ2-7; a weak D match, TRBD1 (6 bases). Germline loops: CDR1 LGHDT, CDR2 YNNKEL (reference sequence). The V gene lost 3 bases and the J gene lost 2 bases, with 17 bases spanning the gap. This CDR3 contains 16 residues. The CDR3 loop reads CASSQPNRDKTYEQYF. The CDR3 nucleotides read TGTGCCAGCAGCCAGCCAAACCGGGACAAGACCTACGAGCAGTACTTC.

This chain uses TRBV19 with TRBJ1-5; perhaps TRBD1 as D (5 bases). V gave up 6 bases and J gave up 1 base, with 13 bases separating them. The CDR3 has 15 residues. In germline, CDR1 is LNHDA, CDR2 SQIVND (reference sequence). CDR3 region: CASRISGGSNQPQHF. CDR3 in DNA: TGTGCCAGTAGGATAAGTGGGGGGAGCAATCAGCCCCAGCATTTT.

The rearrangement joins TRBV4-2 to TRBJ1-2; D gene uncertain. Germline V gene data show CDR1 as LGHNA and CDR2 as YNFKEQ. The CDR3 spans 16 residues. The V and J ends lost 0 bases and 5 bases respectively, with 16 bases between them. CDR3 protein: CASSQETRSHEYGYTF. CDR3 sequence (DNA): TGTGCCAGCAGCCAAGAGACGAGGTCACATGAATATGGCTACACCTTC.

The rearrangement joins TRBV19 to TRBJ1-1, with D perhaps matching TRBD1 (5 bases). From germline, CDR1 is LNHDA and CDR2 SQIVND (reference sequence). This CDR3 has 13 residues. Trimming took off 8 bases at V and 1 base at J, with 11 bases between the two ends. Here the CDR3 DNA reads TGTGCCAGTGAGGGACCTCCGAACACTGAAGCTTTCTTT. Translation: CASEGPPNTEAFF.

A word on this clone: Other nucleotide sequences from this sample produce the same CDR3. V is TRBV2 and J is TRBJ2-7, with unresolved D. Germline-derived CDR1 and CDR2 are SNHLY and FYNNEI. Trimming removed 2 bases from V and 3 bases from J, with 5 bases in between. The CDR3 consists of 12 residues. The DNA for the CDR3 is TGTGCCAGCAGTGAACTAAGCTACGAGCAGTACTTC. It is translated as CASSELSYEQYF.

This rearrangement joins TRBV6-2 or TRBV6-3 to TRBJ1-2, with D possibly being TRBD1 (6 bases). The length of the CDR3 is 15 residues. V lost 4 bases and J lost 4, with 16 bases in between. In germline, CDR1 is MNHEY, CDR2 SVGEGT. The CDR3 loop reads CASSSEDSLSYGYTF. CDR3 coding DNA: TGTGCCAGCAGTTCCGAGGACAGTCTTTCCTATGGCTACACCTTC.

As DNA, the CDR3 is TGCGCCAGCAGCGGTGGACTAGCGGGAGCAAGTGAGCAGTTCTTC. Translating gives CASSGGLAGASEQFF. This chain uses TRBV5-1 with TRBJ2-1; 13 nucleotides line up with TRBD2. CDR3 size: 15 residues. The germline gives CDR1 SGHRS, CDR2 YFSETQ. J was trimmed by 9 bases and V by 4 bases; bases with no gene match: 7.

This sequence joins TRBV6-6 and TRBJ2-7; 7 bases line up with TRBD2. Germline-derived CDR1 and CDR2 are MNHNY and SVGAGI (reference sequence). V trimming: 8 bases; J trimming: 6 bases; junction bases outside the gene matches: 13. This CDR3 is 14 amino acids long. CDR3 nucleotides: TGTGCCAGCTCCGCGGGGGAGACAGCTTCCGAGCAGTACTTC. It is translated as CASSAGETASEQYF.

The chain has TRBV19 and TRBJ2-7, with TRBD2 matching over 11 bases. After removal of 5 bases from V and 4 bases from J, the junction contained 4 bases not matched to a gene. Germline-derived CDR1 and CDR2 are LNHDA and SQIVND (reference sequence). This CDR3 region has 14 residues. The DNA for the CDR3 is TGTGCCAGTAGTGCGGGACTAGCGGTATACGAGCAGTACTTC. It codes for CASSAGLAVYEQYF.

This chain links TRBV5-1 with TRBJ2-1; 11 bases are a match to TRBD2. The CDR3 is 17 amino acids. V gave up 3 bases and J gave up 0 bases; unmatched junction bases: 5. Germline CDR1 and CDR2: SGHRS and YFSETQ. This CDR3 is CASSSLAGGPSYNEQFF. CDR3 bases: TGCGCCAGCAGCTCCTTAGCGGGAGGGCCCTCCTACAATGAGCAGTTCTTC.